These 20 T cell receptor beta chains were sequenced from one sample in a study of blood T cell repertoires in COVID-19 (TCRdb year 2020). Libraries were constructed by the immunoSEQ multiplex PCR assay. Drawn from immuneACCESS, this table holds only the in-frame rearrangements with V and J called that TCRdb kept. Clones are partly lost; checked studies trace under half to an unresolved V gene and leave the rest unexplained. This sample holds 220,000 or so clones; about 80% were observed only once. The ten largest account for 1.3% of the sample. Sequenced: PBMCs or T cells enriched from blood (not recorded which). All receptors derive from a woman between 35 and 50 years old with acute COVID-19.

This clone was seen a handful of times. The CDR3 DNA is TGTGCCAGCAGTCCTCCGGACAGGGATTATTCACCCCTCCACTTT. Encoded protein: CASSPPDRDYSPLHF. The gene calls are TRBV28 and TRBJ1-6, with 8 positions matching TRBD1. Losses at the gene ends were 5 bases for V and 8 bases for J; bases not matched to a gene: 8. CDR1 MDHEN and CDR2 SYDVKM come from the germline V gene. This CDR3 is built from 15 residues.

The rearrangement uses TRBV19 and TRBJ1-6; 8 bases line up with TRBD1. The CDR3 spans 16 residues. Germline CDR1 and CDR2: LNHDA and SQIVND (reference sequence). Unmatched junction bases numbered 7, after V lost 4 bases and J lost 5 bases. CDR3: CASSTTGTGNNSPLHF. The CDR3 DNA reads as TGTGCCAGTAGTACCACGGGGACAGGCAATAATTCACCCCTCCACTTT. The whole variable domain, filled in from reference TRBV19 and TRBJ1-6, reads DGGITQSPKYLFRKEGQNVTLSCEQNLNHDAMYWYRQDPGQGLRLIYYSQIVNDFQKGDIAEGYSVSREKKESFPLTVTSAQKNPTAFYLCASSTTGTGNNSPLHFGNGTRLTVT.

This chain uses TRBV14 with TRBJ2-7, with 9 bases matching TRBD2. The germline gives CDR1 SGHDN, CDR2 FVKESK. The CDR3 has 17 amino acids. J was trimmed by 7 bases and V by 2 bases; bases with no gene match: 15. The chain's CDR3 is CASSQPPLAGGPGEQYF. Written as DNA, the CDR3 is TGTGCCAGCAGCCAACCTCCTTTGGCGGGAGGGCCGGGGGAGCAGTACTTC. The full variable domain, rest sourced from reference TRBV14 and TRBJ2-7, is EAGVTQFPSHSVIEKGQTVTLRCDPISGHDNLYWYRRVMGKEIKFLLHFVKESKQDESGMPNNRFLAERTGGTYSTLKVQPAELEDSGVYFCASSQPPLAGGPGEQYFGPGTRLTVT.

This clone was detected a few times. The chain is built from TRBV4-1 and TRBJ2-3; the D is unclear. The germline gives CDR1 MGHRA, CDR2 YSYEKL. Between the trimmed V and J ends, which lost 4 bases and 1 base, there was a span of 15 bases. This CDR3 comprises 16 residues. The DNA of the CDR3 is TGCGCCAGCAGCCGAATTAGCCCGTTCGGCACAGATACGCAGTATTTT. This translates into CASSRISPFGTDTQYF.

This clone was recorded a few times. The chain uses TRBV7-9 and TRBJ1-4, with D uncertain. Trimming pared 1 base from V and 4 bases from J, leaving 10 bases between. The CDR3 spans 15 residues. CDR1 and CDR2 from the germline V gene are SEHNR and FQNEAQ (reference sequence). The CDR3: CASSLENSINEKLFF. In nucleotides, the CDR3 is TGTGCCAGCAGCTTAGAGAACAGCATTAATGAAAAACTGTTTTTT.

This chain's CDR3 is CASSDPEADTDTQYF. The CDR3 bases are TGTGCCAGCAGTGACCCAGAGGCCGACACAGATACGCAGTATTTT. This sequence joins TRBV2 and TRBJ2-3; D is ambiguous. Germline V CDR1 and CDR2: SNHLY, FYNNEI. This CDR3 has 15 residues. V was cut by 3 bases and J by 2 bases, with 12 bases left in between. The complete variable domain, with remaining parts taken from reference TRBV2 and TRBJ2-3, reads EPEVTQTPSHQVTQMGQEVILRCVPISNHLYFYWYRQILGQKVEFLVSFYNNEISEKSEIFDDQFSVERPDGSNFTLKIRSTKLEDSAMYFCASSDPEADTDTQYFGPGTRLTVL.

The chain combines TRBV6-6 with TRBJ1-1; D is unresolved. The germline V and J ends were trimmed by 6 bases and 11 bases, with 13 bases remaining between them. Germline CDR1 MNHNY, CDR2 SVGAGI (reference sequence). The CDR3 loop spans 11 amino acids. The CDR3 nucleotides read TGTGCCAGCAGGATACGGGAGAGGGCTTTCTTT. It yields the protein CASRIRERAFF.

V and J are TRBV4-1 and TRBJ1-2; a possible D gene is TRBD1 (5 bases). Per germline, CDR1 MGHRA and CDR2 YSYEKL. V lost 5 bases and J 4 bases, leaving 20 bases between the germline ends. The CDR3 is made up of 16 amino acids. Written as DNA, the CDR3 is TGCGCCAGCAGCAGGGGCCCACATCCCTGGCCCTATGGCTACACCTTC. It specifies CASSRGPHPWPYGYTF.

The CDR3 sequence: CASSRLQGAGYGYTF. The DNA of the CDR3 is TGCGCCAGCAGCAGATTACAGGGTGCGGGCTATGGCTACACCTTC. J is TRBJ1-2 and V is TRBV5-1, with D perhaps TRBD1 (6 bases). V was trimmed by 4 bases and J by 4 bases, leaving 17 bases between them. This CDR3 spans 15 amino acids. CDR1 SGHRS and CDR2 YFSETQ come from the germline V gene.

This rearrangement joins TRBV4-1 to TRBJ2-7; tentatively, D is TRBD1 (5 bases). The germline gives CDR1 MGHRA, CDR2 YSYEKL. The CDR3 length is 14 residues. Trimming cost V 1 base and J 3 bases, with 10 bases left between them. The CDR3 nucleotides read TGCGCCAGCAGCCAAGGACAGCAGTTCTACGAGCAGTACTTC. This codes for CASSQGQQFYEQYF.

V usage is TRBV11-1 and J usage is TRBJ2-6; D may be TRBD1 (5 bases). The V end was cut by 0 bases, the J end by 1 base, with 7 bases between. The germline V gene encodes CDR1 SGHAT and CDR2 FQDESV (reference sequence). The CDR3 length is 16 residues. The CDR3 sequence is CASSLARGSGANVLTF. The CDR3 DNA sequence: TGTGCCAGCAGCTTAGCTAGGGGTTCTGGGGCCAACGTCCTGACTTTC. The variable domain in full, completed from reference TRBV11-1 and TRBJ2-6, reads EAEVAQSPRYKITEKSQAVAFWCDPISGHATLYWYRQILGQGPELLVQFQDESVVDDSQLPKDRFSAERLKGVDSTLKIQPAELGDSAMYLCASSLARGSGANVLTFGAGSRLTVL.

The V call is TRBV30, the J call TRBJ1-2, with D tentatively TRBD1 (5 bases). V gave up 2 bases and J gave up 8 bases, with 15 bases separating them. CDR1 is GTSNPN, CDR2 SVGIG, per germline (reference sequence). The CDR3 consists of 13 residues. CDR3 nucleotide sequence: TGTGCCTGGAGTCAGGGAAACATCGGCGGCTACACCTTC. Its protein product is CAWSQGNIGGYTF.

The J gene is TRBJ1-4, the V gene TRBV7-9; 11 bases line up with TRBD1. J was trimmed by 2 bases and V by 5 bases; bases with no gene match: 13. Germline CDR1 reads SEHNR; CDR2 reads FQNEAQ (reference sequence). The CDR3 is made up of 19 amino acids. The CDR3 protein is CASSPRTGGYVQTNEKLFF. CDR3 coding DNA: TGTGCCAGCAGCCCGAGGACAGGGGGCTATGTGCAGACTAATGAAAAACTGTTTTTT.

The rearrangement joins TRBV4-1 to TRBJ1-1; the match to TRBD1 covers 7 bases. Germline lookup yields CDR1 MGHRA and CDR2 YSYEKL. The CDR3 covers 15 residues. Germline trimming cut 0 bases from V and 14 bases from J; bases unmatched to any gene: 15. CDR3 amino acids: CASSQEGQYTPPNFF. In nucleotides, the CDR3 is TGCGCCAGCAGCCAAGAGGGACAGTATACACCCCCCAACTTCTTT.

V is TRBV5-1 and J is TRBJ2-3; D gene unclear. Trimming cost V 0 bases and J 3 bases, with 8 bases left between them. This CDR3 has 14 residues. Looked up from germline, CDR1 is SGHRS and CDR2 is YFSETQ. The CDR3 bases are TGCGCCAGCAGCTTGGCCCAGACAACAGATACGCAGTATTTT. Protein product: CASSLAQTTDTQYF.

This chain uses TRBV5-6 with TRBJ2-1; no clear D. V dropped 0 bases and J dropped 4 bases, with 17 bases sitting between them. The CDR3 loop spans 17 amino acids. CDR1 is SGHDT and CDR2 is YYEEEE in the germline V gene. The CDR3 DNA follows: TGTGCCAGCAGCTTGGCCCATCCCGCTAGTCCGTACAATGAGCAGTTCTTC. It is translated as CASSLAHPASPYNEQFF.

The gene calls are TRBV6-4 and TRBJ1-1; D might be TRBD1 (5 bases). V was trimmed by 6 bases and J by 3 bases, leaving 14 bases between them. Looked up from germline, CDR1 is MRHNA and CDR2 is SNTAGT. This CDR3 is built from 14 residues. CDR3 amino acids: CASSARGGHTEAFF. The CDR3 DNA reads as TGTGCCAGCAGCGCGAGGGGAGGGCACACTGAAGCTTTCTTT.

V is TRBV4-2 and J is TRBJ2-7; 13 nucleotides line up with TRBD2. CDR3 length: 18 amino acids. The ends lost 4 bases at V and 0 bases at J; junction bases unmatched: 9. Germline V CDR1 and CDR2: LGHNA, YNFKEQ. The CDR3 protein is CASSPDPGLAGFSYEQYF. DNA for the CDR3: TGTGCCAGCAGCCCCGACCCGGGACTAGCGGGGTTCTCCTACGAGCAGTACTTC.

This clone has a count of ten or more. This chain joins TRBV19 and TRBJ1-1, with 9 nucleotides matching TRBD1. In germline, CDR1 is LNHDA, CDR2 SQIVND (reference sequence). V lost 4 bases to trimming and J lost 6 bases; unmatched junction nucleotides: 3. CDR3 length: 13 amino acids. The CDR3 nucleotides read TGTGCCAGTAGTACGGGGACAGGGTCTGAAGCTTTCTTT. It is translated as CASSTGTGSEAFF.

In this sample, this clone turned up a few times. The chain carries TRBV7-9 and TRBJ2-1, with 9 bases lining up with TRBD1. From germline, CDR1 is SEHNR and CDR2 FQNEAQ (reference sequence). Germline trimming cut 5 bases from V and 2 bases from J; bases unmatched to any gene: 13. There are 18 residues in the CDR3. The CDR3 DNA reads TGTGCCAGCAGCAAGGACAGGGGCTTTAGGGATACCTACAATGAGCAGTTCTTC. As protein: CASSKDRGFRDTYNEQFF.